The 27 T cell receptor beta chains presented below share a single source sample, sequenced in a study of PD-1 blockade in classical Hodgkin lymphoma. Relapse was seen in all patients after autologous stem cell transplantation, and brentuximab vedotin exposure was variable. CD4+ T cells were purified from thawed PBMCs by negative selection. Clones were read by immunoSEQ multiplex PCR, and TCRdb kept only the in-frame ones, dropping some. The sample has about 7,000 clones; around four fifths are singletons. This specimen was CD4+ T cells from blood, taken at baseline. The origin of the receptors is a human donor with classical Hodgkin lymphoma.

The table lists this clone with a few counts. This chain joins TRBV7-9 and TRBJ1-4; 12 bases match TRBD1. V was pared by 5 bases and J by 8 bases, with 6 bases of the junction left unmatched. This CDR3 is built from 15 residues. Germline CDR1 is SEHNR and CDR2 is FQNEAQ (reference sequence). For the CDR3, the DNA is TGTGCCAGCAGCGCCCGGGACAGGGGGCAAGAAAAACTGTTTTTT. Its translation is CASSARDRGQEKLFF.

The chain is built from TRBV5-5 and TRBJ1-4; D not certain. Trimming pared 1 base from V and 7 bases from J, leaving 14 bases between. Germline lookup yields CDR1 SGHKS and CDR2 YYEKEE (reference sequence). This CDR3 comprises 15 residues. Here the CDR3 reads CASSLLGLPTEKLFF. The CDR3 DNA reads as TGTGCCAGCAGCTTGTTGGGTTTACCAACTGAAAAACTGTTTTTT.

The V call is TRBV2, the J call TRBJ1-5; 7 nucleotides match TRBD1. Unmatched junction bases numbered 8, after V lost 8 bases and J lost 4 bases. CDR3 length: 14 amino acids. Germline CDR1 and CDR2: SNHLY and FYNNEI. CDR3 nucleotides: TGTGCCAGCGGGCGACAGGGAGGAAATCAGCCCCAGCATTTT. This encodes CASGRQGGNQPQHF. The entire variable domain, with the rest obtained from reference TRBV2 and TRBJ1-5, is as follows: EPEVTQTPSHQVTQMGQEVILRCVPISNHLYFYWYRQILGQKVEFLVSFYNNEISEKSEIFDDQFSVERPDGSNFTLKIRSTKLEDSAMYFCASGRQGGNQPQHFGDGTRLSIL.

Only one count was recorded for this clone. The chain joins TRBV7-2 to TRBJ2-3; a possible D gene is TRBD2 (6 bases). The germline CDR1 and CDR2 sequences are SGHTA and FQGNSA. This CDR3 region has 14 residues. The V gene lost 7 bases and the J gene lost 10 bases, with 21 bases spanning the gap. The CDR3 coding sequence is TGTGCCAGCACCCTCCGTACTAGCTCGGAGGCGCAGTATTTT. Its translation is CASTLRTSSEAQYF.

J is TRBJ2-7 and V is TRBV20-1; D ambiguous. Trimming took 3 bases from V and 6 from J, leaving 9 bases between them. This CDR3 is built from 11 residues. Germline CDR1 DFQATT, CDR2 SNEGSKA (reference sequence). CDR3 amino acids: CSASHYREQYF. In nucleotides, the CDR3 is TGCAGTGCTAGTCACTATCGCGAGCAGTACTTC.

This rearrangement joins TRBV5-1 to TRBJ2-3, with D hard to call. Germline V CDR1 and CDR2: SGHRS, YFSETQ. CDR3 length: 15 residues. Trimming removed 2 bases at V and 1 base at J, with 11 bases between. CDR3 in amino acids: CASSFDSPRTDTQYF. The CDR3 DNA reads TGCGCCAGCAGCTTCGACTCGCCCCGCACAGATACGCAGTATTTT. Based on the CDR3 plus reference TRBV5-1 and TRBJ2-3, the full variable domain is KAGVTQTPRYLIKTRGQQVTLSCSPISGHRSVSWYQQTPGQGLQFLFEYFSETQRNKGNFPGRFSGRQFSNSRSEMNVSTLELGDSALYLCASSFDSPRTDTQYFGPGTRLTVL.

The J gene is TRBJ2-1, the V gene TRBV10-3; perhaps TRBD2 as D (5 bases). Looked up from germline, CDR1 is ENHRY and CDR2 is SYGVKD. This CDR3 has 13 residues. V dropped 2 bases and J dropped 6 bases, with 8 bases sitting between them. The CDR3 nucleotides are TGTGCCATCAGTGAGGGACTTCGCAATGAGCAGTTCTTC. It yields the protein CAISEGLRNEQFF.

The chain joins TRBV5-4 to TRBJ1-2; D not resolved. The CDR3 spans 15 residues. The V gene's germline CDR1 is SGHNT and CDR2 YYREEE (reference sequence). V was cut by 0 bases and J by 8 bases, with 17 bases left in between. CDR3 nucleotides: TGTGCCAGCAGCTTGGGGGATGGTGGGGATCGCGGCTACACCTTC. Translated: CASSLGDGGDRGYTF.

In its sample, this clone was seen a few times. The chain employs TRBV7-9 and TRBJ1-1; 12 bases align to TRBD1. The CDR3 extends over 17 amino acids. Trimming took 5 bases from V and 4 from J; bases not matched to a gene: 11. Per germline, CDR1 SEHNR and CDR2 FQNEAQ (reference sequence). The CDR3 loop reads CASSHGTGGGRSTEAFF. CDR3 bases: TGTGCCAGCAGCCACGGGACAGGGGGCGGTCGGAGCACTGAAGCTTTCTTT.

This chain uses TRBV2 with TRBJ2-1, with 12 nucleotides matching TRBD2. From germline, CDR1 is SNHLY and CDR2 FYNNEI. J was trimmed by 7 bases and V by 1 base; bases with no gene match: 8. The CDR3 totals 17 residues. Here the CDR3 DNA reads TGTGCCAGCAGTGAAGATCGGGGACTAGCGGGCCATAATGAGCAGTTCTTC. This codes for CASSEDRGLAGHNEQFF.

The chain combines TRBV19 with TRBJ1-1; D not certain. The germline V gene encodes CDR1 LNHDA and CDR2 SQIVND (reference sequence). V shed 4 bases and J shed 0 bases, with 15 bases lying between them. The length of the CDR3 is 16 residues. CDR3: CASSKSPSRVNTEAFF. The DNA for the CDR3 is TGTGCCAGTAGTAAGTCCCCAAGCCGGGTGAACACTGAAGCTTTCTTT.

The genes are TRBV7-2 and TRBJ2-5, with D possibly matching TRBD2 (5 bases). The CDR3 has 15 residues. The germline V gene has CDR1 SGHTA and CDR2 FQGNSA. Between the trimmed V and J ends, which lost 1 base and 4 bases, there was a span of 13 bases. The CDR3 protein is CASSLDSAPLETQYF. CDR3 bases: TGTGCCAGCAGCTTAGATAGCGCCCCTTTAGAGACCCAGTACTTC.

The chain joins TRBV11-2 to TRBJ2-1; D uncertain. The CDR3 is 16 amino acids. V was cut by 1 base and J by 0 bases, with 10 bases left in between. Germline CDR1 reads SGHAT; CDR2 reads FQNNGV. Here the CDR3 reads CASSLVVSSSYNEQFF. DNA of the CDR3: TGTGCCAGCAGCTTAGTAGTTTCAAGCTCCTACAATGAGCAGTTCTTC.

This rearrangement joins TRBV5-6 to TRBJ2-1; 8 bases are shared with TRBD2. In germline, CDR1 is SGHDT, CDR2 YYEEEE. The V gene end was trimmed by 2 bases and the J gene end by 0 bases; junction bases not matched to a gene: 1. This CDR3 is built from 15 residues. CDR3 coding DNA: TGTGCCAGCAGCTTCGGGACTAGCTCCTACAATGAGCAGTTCTTC. Translating it yields CASSFGTSSYNEQFF.

The chain couples TRBV30 to TRBJ2-2; 11 bases are shared with TRBD2. CDR1 and CDR2 from the germline V gene are GTSNPN and SVGIG (reference sequence). Trimming took 8 bases from V and 7 from J; bases not matched to a gene: 9. This CDR3 spans 14 amino acids. This chain's CDR3 is CAGTSGSFSGELFF. Here the CDR3 DNA reads TGTGCCGGAACTAGCGGGAGCTTCAGCGGGGAGCTGTTTTTT.

This sequence joins TRBV21-1 and TRBJ2-1; the table names TRBD2, a call not compared with the DNA. TRBV21-1 corresponds to a pseudogene. The CDR3 has 17 amino acids. The CDR3 nucleotides are TGTGCCAGCAGCAAAAGTCCCCGGCGGCTAGCGGGAGTCGATCCGTTCTTC. It codes for CASSKSPRRLAGVDPFF.

The chain has TRBV4-1 and TRBJ1-4; a possible D gene is TRBD1 (5 bases). Trimming took 1 base from V and 4 from J, leaving 13 bases between them. There are 16 residues in the CDR3. CDR1 and CDR2 from the germline V gene are MGHRA and YSYEKL. For the CDR3, the DNA is TGCGCCAGCAGCCAAGTCCCCGGGGGTAGTAATGAAAAACTGTTTTTT. This translates into CASSQVPGGSNEKLFF.

This chain links TRBV27 with TRBJ2-7, with 7 nucleotides matching TRBD1. Trimming at V came to 7 bases and at J to 2 bases, leaving 5 bases not matched to a gene. The CDR3 runs 13 residues. Germline V gene lookup returns CDR1 MNHEY and CDR2 SMNVEV (reference sequence). The CDR3 sequence is CASKGQRAYEQYF. The DNA of the CDR3 is TGTGCCAGCAAGGGACAGAGAGCCTACGAGCAGTACTTC.

J is TRBJ2-3 and V is TRBV6-7, with 9 bases fitting TRBD2. TRBV6-7 is annotated as an ORF whose role is uncertain. Germline trimming cut 6 bases from V and 0 bases from J; bases unmatched to any gene: 7. The CDR3 is made up of 16 amino acids. The CDR3 loop is CASRGGGETSTDTQYF. CDR3 nucleotides: TGTGCCAGCAGAGGCGGGGGGGAGACTAGCACAGATACGCAGTATTTT.

CDR3 sequence reads: CASSLSHSQETQYF. The CDR3 bases are TGTGCCAGCAGCTTGTCCCACAGCCAAGAGACCCAGTACTTC. The gene calls are TRBV7-9 and TRBJ2-5, with D unresolved. The CDR3 is 14 residues long. Trimming took 3 bases from V and 1 from J, leaving 9 bases between them. The V gene's germline CDR1 is SEHNR and CDR2 FQNEAQ (reference sequence).

The V and J genes are TRBV2 and TRBJ1-2; perhaps TRBD1 as D (5 bases). The germline V gene has CDR1 SNHLY and CDR2 FYNNEI. This CDR3 spans 12 amino acids. V was trimmed by 8 bases and J by 4 bases, leaving 11 bases between them. The CDR3 bases are TGTGCCAGCTCCAGGGCTATCTATGGCTACACCTTC. It translates to CASSRAIYGYTF.

V and J are TRBV28 and TRBJ2-5, with a possible D match to TRBD1 (6 bases). The germline V gene encodes CDR1 MDHEN and CDR2 SYDVKM. CDR3 length: 12 amino acids. V dropped 4 bases and J dropped 5 bases, with 8 bases sitting between them. The CDR3 loop is CASSSGVETQYF. Written as DNA, the CDR3 is TGTGCCAGCAGTTCAGGGGTGGAGACCCAGTACTTC. Filled out from reference TRBV28 and TRBJ2-5, the complete variable domain reads DVKVTQSSRYLVKRTGEKVFLECVQDMDHENMFWYRQDPGLGLRLIYFSYDVKMKEKGDIPEGYSVSREKKERFSLILESASTNQTSMYLCASSSGVETQYFGPGTRLLVL.

The chain couples TRBV18 to TRBJ2-3; TRBD1 is a possible D gene (5 bases). There are 15 residues in the CDR3. Between the trimmed V and J ends, which lost 0 bases and 4 bases, there was a span of 11 bases. Germline values: CDR1 KGHSH, CDR2 LQKENI. The CDR3 DNA follows: TGTGCCAGCTCACCACCGAGCAGGGTCGCAGATACGCAGTATTTT. This gives the protein CASSPPSRVADTQYF.

The chain couples TRBV15 to TRBJ2-3, with 13 nucleotides matching TRBD2. The CDR3 spans 18 residues. Germline V CDR1 and CDR2: LNHNV, YYDKDF (reference sequence). V gave up 2 bases and J gave up 0 bases; unmatched junction bases: 5. CDR3 DNA sequence: TGTGCCACCAGCAGAAAAGGACTAGCGGGGGCTAGCACAGATACGCAGTATTTT. This gives the protein CATSRKGLAGASTDTQYF.

The rearrangement uses TRBV15 and TRBJ2-3; TRBD2 might be the D (5 bases). CDR1 LNHNV and CDR2 YYDKDF come from the germline V gene (reference sequence). Trimming left V 0 bases short and J 5 bases short, with 6 bases between. The CDR3 contains 13 residues. The CDR3 region is CATSRDAGDTQYF. The CDR3 nucleotides are TGTGCCACCAGCAGAGATGCGGGAGATACGCAGTATTTT.

The V gene is TRBV19, the J gene TRBJ1-6; unclear D gene. This CDR3 has 17 amino acids. Trimming removed 2 bases from V and 0 bases from J, with 11 bases in between. CDR1 LNHDA and CDR2 SQIVND come from the germline V gene (reference sequence). The CDR3 DNA sequence: TGTGCCAGTAGTATATGGCACTCAAGCTCCTATAATTCACCCCTCCACTTT. This gives the protein CASSIWHSSSYNSPLHF.

The rearrangement links TRBV4-3 to TRBJ2-3; 15 positions match TRBD2. The CDR3 runs 18 residues. After removal of 1 base from V and 7 bases from J, the junction contained 9 bases not matched to a gene. Germline CDR1 reads LGHNA; CDR2 reads YSLEER. The CDR3 loop is CASSQAPGTSGRSYTQYF. In nucleotides, the CDR3 is TGCGCCAGCAGCCAAGCACCCGGGACTAGCGGGAGGAGTTATACGCAGTATTTT.